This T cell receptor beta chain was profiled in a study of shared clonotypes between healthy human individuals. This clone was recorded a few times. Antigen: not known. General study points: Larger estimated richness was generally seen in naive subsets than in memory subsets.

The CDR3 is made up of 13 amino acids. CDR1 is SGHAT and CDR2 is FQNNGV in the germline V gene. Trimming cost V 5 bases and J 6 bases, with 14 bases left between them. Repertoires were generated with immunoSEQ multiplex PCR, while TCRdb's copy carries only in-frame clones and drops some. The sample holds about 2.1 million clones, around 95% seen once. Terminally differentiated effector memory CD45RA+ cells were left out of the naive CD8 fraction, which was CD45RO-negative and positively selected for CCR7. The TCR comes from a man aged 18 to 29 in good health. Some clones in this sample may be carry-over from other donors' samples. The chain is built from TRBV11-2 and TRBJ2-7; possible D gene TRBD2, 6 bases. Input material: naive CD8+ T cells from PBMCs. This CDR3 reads CASSALHGSEQYF. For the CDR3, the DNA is TGTGCCAGCAGCGCACTCCACGGGAGCGAGCAGTACTTC.